Listed here are 26 T cell receptor beta chains from one sample, sequenced in a study of blood T cell repertoires in COVID-19. TCRdb keeps only in-frame clones here, not all; method: immunoSEQ multiplex PCR. The sample shows about 250,000 clones, 89% of them seen only once. The sequencing input was peripheral blood. The receptors shown here come from a woman aged 35 to 49 who had recovered from COVID-19.

V usage is TRBV30 and J usage is TRBJ2-5; possibly TRBD2 for D (5 bases). Trimming cost V 2 bases and J 5 bases, with 9 bases left between them. The germline V gene encodes CDR1 GTSNPN and CDR2 SVGIG (reference sequence). CDR3 size: 12 residues. The DNA of the CDR3 is TGTGCCTGGAGTTATTCGGGGGAGACCCAGTACTTC. Translating gives CAWSYSGETQYF.

As for this clone: At the DNA level, this CDR3 is encoded by other sequences in the same sample as well. The chain uses TRBV19 and TRBJ1-1, with a weak D call TRBD1 (5 bases). Germline V gene lookup returns CDR1 LNHDA and CDR2 SQIVND (reference sequence). The CDR3 extends over 14 amino acids. Trimming took 3 bases from V and 4 from J, leaving 12 bases between them. In DNA form, the CDR3 reads TGTGCCAGTAGTATTCAGGGAAGGGGCACTGAAGCTTTCTTT. This codes for CASSIQGRGTEAFF.

This chain connects TRBV9 to TRBJ2-2; no clear D. This CDR3 region has 14 residues. V shed 0 bases and J shed 2 bases, with 5 bases lying between them. Germline CDR1 reads SGDLS; CDR2 reads YYNGEE. The CDR3 DNA reads TGTGCCAGCAGCGTAGAACACAACACCGGGGAGCTGTTTTTT. Translation gives CASSVEHNTGELFF.

The chain combines TRBV28 with TRBJ2-1; D gene ambiguous. Germline CDR1 reads MDHEN; CDR2 reads SYDVKM. Trimming left V 8 bases short and J 0 bases short, with 5 bases between. The CDR3 totals 12 residues. CDR3 sequence reads: CASGRSYNEQFF. The DNA of the CDR3 is TGTGCCAGCGGGCGCTCCTACAATGAGCAGTTCTTC.

This clone came up once. The chain joins TRBV10-3 to TRBJ2-3; 7 nucleotides align to TRBD1. CDR3 length equals 15 residues. CDR1 and CDR2 (germline): ENHRY, SYGVKD. Trimming at V came to 6 bases and at J to 1 base, leaving 7 bases not matched to a gene. CDR3 sequence reads: CAISQGEMGTDTQYF. CDR3 in DNA: TGTGCCATCAGCCAGGGGGAGATGGGCACAGATACGCAGTATTTT.

J is TRBJ1-2 and V is TRBV7-2; D may be TRBD1 (6 bases). The CDR3 is 14 amino acids. Trimming shortened V by 1 base and J by 7 bases, and 13 bases separated the two germline ends. CDR1 SGHTA and CDR2 FQGNSA come from the germline V gene. The CDR3 nucleotides are TGTGCCAGCAGCTTAGGGGCAGGGGCAGGTGGCTACACCTTC. Its protein is CASSLGAGAGGYTF.

The genes are TRBV6-5 and TRBJ2-1, with D possibly TRBD2 on 6 matching bases. Germline V lookup: CDR1 MNHEY, CDR2 SVGAGI. V lost 5 bases to trimming and J lost 6 bases, with 11 bases between them. CDR3 size: 13 residues. The CDR3 sequence: CASSPRDSNEQFF. The CDR3 coding sequence is TGTGCCAGCAGTCCCCGGGACTCCAATGAGCAGTTCTTC.

The chain has TRBV19 and TRBJ2-5; D not certain. CDR1 is LNHDA and CDR2 is SQIVND in the germline V gene (reference sequence). V was pared by 4 bases and J by 2 bases, with 5 bases between. The CDR3 covers 12 residues. CDR3 sequence reads: CASSRHQETQYF. The CDR3 DNA reads as TGTGCCAGTAGTAGGCATCAAGAGACCCAGTACTTC.

In this sample, this clone turned up once. The gene calls are TRBV24-1 and TRBJ1-1, with D possibly matching TRBD1 (6 bases). This CDR3 contains 13 residues. Germline V lookup: CDR1 KGHDR, CDR2 SFDVKD. Trimming cost V 4 bases and J 10 bases, with 15 bases left between them. CDR3 sequence: CATSERDRSRAFF. The CDR3 coding sequence is TGTGCCACCAGTGAGAGAGACAGGTCCCGAGCTTTCTTT.

This sequence joins TRBV28 and TRBJ2-7, with D possibly being TRBD1 (6 bases). The V and J ends lost 4 bases and 9 bases respectively, with 22 bases between them. The CDR3 extends over 15 amino acids. Germline V gives CDR1 MDHEN, CDR2 SYDVKM. CDR3: CASSSSTGWGTGQYF. CDR3 nucleotide sequence: TGTGCCAGCAGTTCGTCTACAGGGTGGGGGACGGGGCAGTACTTC.

This clone came up a few times. This chain links TRBV18 with TRBJ2-1; TRBD2 matches 11 bases. This CDR3 spans 18 amino acids. Germline-derived CDR1 and CDR2 are KGHSH and LQKENI. The J segment lost 7 bases and the V segment lost 6 bases, leaving 17 bases of the junction unmatched. CDR3 coding DNA: TGTGCCAGCTCCACCATCATGATAGCGGGAGGGCCGGGAAATGAGCAGTTCTTC. As protein: CASSTIMIAGGPGNEQFF.

The chain uses TRBV18 and TRBJ2-1; tentative D call: TRBD1 (6 bases). This CDR3 region has 16 residues. CDR1 is KGHSH, CDR2 LQKENI, per germline. The V gene lost 2 bases and the J gene lost 2 bases, with 13 bases spanning the gap. The DNA for the CDR3 is TGTGCCAGCTCACCAGACAGGACCTCTACCTACAATGAGCAGTTCTTC. Protein product: CASSPDRTSTYNEQFF.

The table lists this clone with a count of one. CDR3 sequence reads: CATSRGLWGGVDYGYTF. The DNA for the CDR3 is TGTGCCACCAGCAGGGGTCTTTGGGGGGGCGTCGACTATGGCTACACCTTC. This chain links TRBV15 with TRBJ1-2, with a weak D call TRBD1 (6 bases). The CDR3 sequence is 17 residues long. Germline values: CDR1 LNHNV, CDR2 YYDKDF (reference sequence). Trimming shortened V by 3 bases and J by 3 bases, and 20 bases separated the two germline ends.

The V and J genes are TRBV11-3 and TRBJ2-1; perhaps TRBD2 as D (6 bases). Trimming shortened V by 3 bases and J by 9 bases, and 9 bases separated the two germline ends. This CDR3 has 12 amino acids. CDR1 and CDR2 (germline): SGHNT, YENEEA. This CDR3 reads CASSLRGFEQFF. The CDR3 region has the DNA TGTGCCAGCAGCTTGCGGGGTTTTGAGCAGTTCTTC.

The gene calls are TRBV5-1 and TRBJ2-3; tentative D call: TRBD2 (5 bases). Germline-derived CDR1 and CDR2 are SGHRS and YFSETQ. Deletions cut 2 bases from V and 3 bases from J, with 7 bases between. The CDR3 runs 13 residues. In DNA, the CDR3 is TGCGCCAGCAGCTTTGGCGGGACAGATACGCAGTATTTT. Translation gives CASSFGGTDTQYF. The full variable domain, its missing parts supplied by reference TRBV5-1 and TRBJ2-3, is KAGVTQTPRYLIKTRGQQVTLSCSPISGHRSVSWYQQTPGQGLQFLFEYFSETQRNKGNFPGRFSGRQFSNSRSEMNVSTLELGDSALYLCASSFGGTDTQYFGPGTRLTVL.

This clone was detected once. The chain carries TRBV2 and TRBJ2-3, with D possibly being TRBD2 (5 bases). CDR3 length: 11 residues. Germline CDR1 is SNHLY and CDR2 is FYNNEI. Trimming pared 6 bases from V and 7 bases from J, leaving 8 bases between. CDR3 loop: CASRTGNTQYF. The CDR3 DNA is TGTGCCAGCAGGACCGGGAATACGCAGTATTTT. Based on the CDR3 plus reference TRBV2 and TRBJ2-3, the full variable domain is EPEVTQTPSHQVTQMGQEVILRCVPISNHLYFYWYRQILGQKVEFLVSFYNNEISEKSEIFDDQFSVERPDGSNFTLKIRSTKLEDSAMYFCASRTGNTQYFGPGTRLTVL.

In nucleotides, the CDR3 is TGTGCCAGCAGTCGCCCGGGACTAGCGGGTAATGAGCAGTTCTTC. As protein: CASSRPGLAGNEQFF. The rearrangement links TRBV2 to TRBJ2-1, with TRBD2 matching 12 bases. Germline V gene sequence: CDR1 SNHLY, CDR2 FYNNEI. The CDR3 totals 15 residues. The junction had 6 bases not matched to a gene; V was cut back by 5 bases and J by 7 bases.

This clone was recorded once. V usage is TRBV5-6 and J usage is TRBJ2-7; TRBD1 might be the D (5 bases). This CDR3 spans 13 amino acids. Per germline, CDR1 SGHDT and CDR2 YYEEEE. The V and J ends lost 4 bases and 5 bases respectively, with 13 bases between them. The CDR3 coding sequence is TGTGCCAGCAGCCTTCAAGGGGTCCACGAGCAGTACTTC. This encodes CASSLQGVHEQYF.

As concerns this clone: The sample has other DNA sequences that encode this CDR3 too. This chain links TRBV5-4 with TRBJ2-7; D is unclear. This CDR3 is built from 13 residues. The germline gives CDR1 SGHNT, CDR2 YYREEE (reference sequence). V was cut by 0 bases and J by 3 bases, with 7 bases left in between. This chain's CDR3 is CASSLGQSYEQYF. CDR3 coding DNA: TGTGCCAGCAGCTTGGGACAAAGCTACGAGCAGTACTTC.

This clone was recorded only once. This chain links TRBV7-8 with TRBJ2-3; possibly TRBD2 for D (6 bases). The CDR3 extends over 15 amino acids. With 2 bases removed from V and 8 bases from J, the gap between germline ends came to 17 bases. Germline V gene sequence: CDR1 SGHVS, CDR2 FQNEAQ. CDR3 bases: TGTGCCAGCAGCTTATTGGGCGGGAACCAGGGTACGCAGTATTTT. The encoded protein is CASSLLGGNQGTQYF. The whole variable domain, filled in from reference TRBV7-8 and TRBJ2-3, reads GAGVSQSPRYKVAKRGQDVALRCDPISGHVSLFWYQQALGQGPEFLTYFQNEAQLDKSGLPSDRFFAERPEGSVSTLKIQRTQQEDSAVYLCASSLLGGNQGTQYFGPGTRLTVL.

This clone was observed a single time. The genes are TRBV28 and TRBJ2-7; 7 nucleotides line up with TRBD1. V trimming: 4 bases; J trimming: 1 base; junction bases outside the gene matches: 1. This CDR3 comprises 13 residues. Germline V gene data show CDR1 as MDHEN and CDR2 as SYDVKM. CDR3 in amino acids: CASSSTGSYEQYF. Written as DNA, the CDR3 is TGTGCCAGCAGTTCGACAGGGTCCTACGAGCAGTACTTC.

The table lists this clone with a few counts. The V and J genes are TRBV7-9 and TRBJ2-7; 9 bases are a match to TRBD1. The CDR3 is made up of 15 amino acids. Germline assignment: CDR1 SEHNR and CDR2 FQNEAQ (reference sequence). Trimming at V came to 2 bases and at J to 6 bases, leaving 8 bases not matched to a gene. Written as DNA, the CDR3 is TGTGCCAGCAGCTTATTAGGACAGGGGATGTCCGAGCAGTACTTC. It translates to CASSLLGQGMSEQYF.

The genes are TRBV5-4 and TRBJ2-5, with D possibly TRBD1 on 6 matching bases. Germline V gene sequence: CDR1 SGHNT, CDR2 YYREEE (reference sequence). Trimming shortened V by 4 bases and J by 4 bases, and 14 bases separated the two germline ends. There are 14 residues in the CDR3. The CDR3 loop reads CASSLDSGGETQYF. CDR3 coding DNA: TGTGCCAGCAGCCTGGACAGTGGAGGAGAGACCCAGTACTTC.

With respect to this clone: This specimen includes other DNA sequences encoding the same CDR3. The CDR3 loop reads CATSDSGSSFDEQFF. CDR3 nucleotides: TGTGCCACCAGCGATAGCGGGAGTTCCTTTGATGAGCAGTTCTTC. The genes are TRBV24-1 and TRBJ2-1; 9 positions match TRBD2. The CDR3 runs 15 residues. The ends lost 7 bases at V and 8 bases at J; junction bases unmatched: 11. CDR1 KGHDR and CDR2 SFDVKD come from the germline V gene.

The chain employs TRBV9 and TRBJ2-3; 8 nucleotides agree with TRBD2. CDR1 is SGDLS and CDR2 is YYNGEE in the germline V gene. The V and J ends lost 4 bases and 3 bases, in that order; junction bases with no gene match: 10. The CDR3 covers 16 residues. The CDR3 DNA sequence: TGTGCCAGCAGCCCGTCTGGCGGGAGGTCGACAGATACGCAGTATTTT. Translating it yields CASSPSGGRSTDTQYF.

This chain joins TRBV19 and TRBJ2-7; 9 nucleotides match TRBD2. Germline loops: CDR1 LNHDA, CDR2 SQIVND (reference sequence). Trimming removed 5 bases from V and 4 bases from J; junction bases left unmatched: 9. The CDR3 length is 15 residues. CDR3 amino acids: CASSLAGANPYEQYF. CDR3 bases: TGTGCCAGTAGTTTAGCGGGAGCAAATCCGTACGAGCAGTACTTC.